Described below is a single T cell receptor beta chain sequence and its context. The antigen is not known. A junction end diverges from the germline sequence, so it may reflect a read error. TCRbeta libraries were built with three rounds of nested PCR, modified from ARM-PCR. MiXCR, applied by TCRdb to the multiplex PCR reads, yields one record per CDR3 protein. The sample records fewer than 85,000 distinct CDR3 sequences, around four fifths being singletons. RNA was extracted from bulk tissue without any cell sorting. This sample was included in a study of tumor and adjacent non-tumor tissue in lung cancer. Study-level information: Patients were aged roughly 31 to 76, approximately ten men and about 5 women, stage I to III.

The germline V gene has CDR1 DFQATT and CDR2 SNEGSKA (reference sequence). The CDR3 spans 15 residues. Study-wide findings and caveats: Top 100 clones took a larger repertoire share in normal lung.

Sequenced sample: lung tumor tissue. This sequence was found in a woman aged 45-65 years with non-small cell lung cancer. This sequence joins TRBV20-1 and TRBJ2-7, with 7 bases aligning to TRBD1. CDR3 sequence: CSASDWTGIIYEQYF. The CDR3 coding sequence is TGCAGTGCTAGTGATTGGACAGGAATCATCTACGAACAGTACTTC.